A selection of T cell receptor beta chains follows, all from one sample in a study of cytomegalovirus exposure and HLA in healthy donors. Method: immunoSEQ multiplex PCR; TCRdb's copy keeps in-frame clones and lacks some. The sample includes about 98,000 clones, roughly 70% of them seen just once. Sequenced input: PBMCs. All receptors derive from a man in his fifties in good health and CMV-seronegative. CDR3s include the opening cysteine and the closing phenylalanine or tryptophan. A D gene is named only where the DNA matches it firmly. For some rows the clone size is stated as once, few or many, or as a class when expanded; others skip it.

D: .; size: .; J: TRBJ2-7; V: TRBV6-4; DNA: TGTGCCAGCCGGGACACAGGGTGGACCTACGAGCAGTACTTC; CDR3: CASRDTGWTYEQYF
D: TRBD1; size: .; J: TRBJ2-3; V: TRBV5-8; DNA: TGTGCCAGCAGCTTCACGGGACAGGGGGCAGATACGCAGTATTTT; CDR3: CASSFTGQGADTQYF
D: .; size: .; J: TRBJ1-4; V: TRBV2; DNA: TGTGCCAGCAGGCTGGACAGCTATAATGAAAAACTGTTTTTT; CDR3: CASRLDSYNEKLFF
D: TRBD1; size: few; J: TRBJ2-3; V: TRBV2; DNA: TGTGCCAGCAGTGACCCGGGACAGGGATTATCAGATACGCAGTATTTT; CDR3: CASSDPGQGLSDTQYF
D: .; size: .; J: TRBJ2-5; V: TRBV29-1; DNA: TGCAGCACAAAGTACCGGCTGGGGCCCCAGTACTTC; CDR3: CSTKYRLGPQYF
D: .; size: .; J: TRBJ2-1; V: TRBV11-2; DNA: TGTGCCCTCGGGAGCGGACTAAACAATGAGCAGTTCTTC; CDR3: CALGSGLNNEQFF
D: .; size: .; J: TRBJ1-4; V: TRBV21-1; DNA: TGTGCCAGCAGCAAAAATTGCTTCGGCAGGGGGCGTGAAAAACTGTTTTTT; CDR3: CASSKNCFGRGREKLFF
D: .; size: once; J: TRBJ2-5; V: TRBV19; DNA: TGTGCCAGTAGCAAACAGCACCAAGAGACCCAGTACTTC; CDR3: CASSKQHQETQYF
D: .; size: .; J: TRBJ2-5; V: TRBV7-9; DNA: TGTGCCAGCAGCTTAGCGGGGGTTCAGGGGGAGACCCAGTACTTC; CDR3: CASSLAGVQGETQYF
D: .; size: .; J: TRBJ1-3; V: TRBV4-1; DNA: TGCGCCAGCAGCCTTGTCCGGACAGCTAGATCTGGAAACACCATATATTTT; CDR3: CASSLVRTARSGNTIYF
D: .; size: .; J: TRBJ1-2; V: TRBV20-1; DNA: TGCAGTGCGTGGCGGGACTATGGCTACACCTTC; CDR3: CSAWRDYGYTF
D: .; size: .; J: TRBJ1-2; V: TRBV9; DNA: TGTGCCAGCAGCGTAGCCCCAGGGGATGGCTACACCTTC; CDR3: CASSVAPGDGYTF
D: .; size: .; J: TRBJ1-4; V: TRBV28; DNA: TGTGCCAGCAGCTTGGGCGGGGGGCTTAAAACTAATGAAAAACTGTTTTTT; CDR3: CASSLGGGLKTNEKLFF
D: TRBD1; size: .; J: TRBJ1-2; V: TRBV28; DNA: TGTGCCAGCAGTCCCACCGGGACAGCTAATAACTATGGCTACACCTTC; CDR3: CASSPTGTANNYGYTF
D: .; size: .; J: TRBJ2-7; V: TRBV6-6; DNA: TGTGCCAGCAGTTACGACACGGCCTACGAGCAGTACTTC; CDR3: CASSYDTAYEQYF
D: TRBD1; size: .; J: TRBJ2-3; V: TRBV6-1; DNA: TGTGCCAGCAGTGGCGAACAGGGGAGAGGTACGCAGTATTTT; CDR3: CASSGEQGRGTQYF
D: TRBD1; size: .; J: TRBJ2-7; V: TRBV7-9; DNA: TGTGCCAGCAGCTTGGGTGGGACAGGGACCTACGAGCAGTACTTC; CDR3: CASSLGGTGTYEQYF
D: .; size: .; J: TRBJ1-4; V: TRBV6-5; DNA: TGTGCCAGCAGCCGAGACAGTGCAACTAATGAAAAACTGTTTTTT; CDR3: CASSRDSATNEKLFF
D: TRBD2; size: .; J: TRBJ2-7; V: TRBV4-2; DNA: TGTGCCAGCAGCCATTCTCCCGCGGGGGGGGGTTCCTACGAGCAGTACTTC; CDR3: CASSHSPAGGGSYEQYF
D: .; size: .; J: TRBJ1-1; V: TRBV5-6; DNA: TGTGCCAGCAGCTTGGAATGGGAGATGAACACTGAAGCTTTCTTT; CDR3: CASSLEWEMNTEAFF
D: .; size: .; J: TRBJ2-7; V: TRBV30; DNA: TGTGCCTGGAGTAGTGGGAGGCCCTACGAGCAGTACTTC; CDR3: CAWSSGRPYEQYF
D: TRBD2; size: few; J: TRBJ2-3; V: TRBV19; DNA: TGTGCCAGTAGTTGGCGGGGGGGTGCAGATACGCAGTATTTT; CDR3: CASSWRGGADTQYF
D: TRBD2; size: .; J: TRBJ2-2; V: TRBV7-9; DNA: TGTGCCAGCAGCTTAGGTAGCGGGACCGGGGAGCTGTTTTTT; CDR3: CASSLGSGTGELFF
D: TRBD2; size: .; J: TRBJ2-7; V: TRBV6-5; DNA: TGTGCCAGCAGTTACGATAGCGGGAGACCATACGAGCAGTACTTC; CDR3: CASSYDSGRPYEQYF
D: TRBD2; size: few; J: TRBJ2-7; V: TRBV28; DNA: TGTGCCAGCAGTCACTCTAGCGGGAGAGCCTACGAGCAGTACTTC; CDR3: CASSHSSGRAYEQYF
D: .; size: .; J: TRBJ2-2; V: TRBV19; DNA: TGTGCCAGTGATGTCGGCACCGGGGAGCTGTTTTTT; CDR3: CASDVGTGELFF
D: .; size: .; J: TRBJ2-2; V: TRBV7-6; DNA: TGTGCCAGCAGCTTAGCGCCGGGTGTCTACACCGGGGAGCTGTTTTTT; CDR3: CASSLAPGVYTGELFF
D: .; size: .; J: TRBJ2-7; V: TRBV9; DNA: TGTGCCAGCACAAGGGACTCCTATTCCAGCTCCTACGAGCAGTACTTC; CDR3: CASTRDSYSSSYEQYF
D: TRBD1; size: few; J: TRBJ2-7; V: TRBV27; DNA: TGTGCCAGCAGCCCACCACGGACAGGGAGCTCCTACGAGCAGTACTTC; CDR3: CASSPPRTGSSYEQYF
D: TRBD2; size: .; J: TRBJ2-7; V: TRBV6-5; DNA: TGTGCCATTAGAAGGGGCGGGAGGCACGAGCAGTACTTC; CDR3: CAIRRGGRHEQYF
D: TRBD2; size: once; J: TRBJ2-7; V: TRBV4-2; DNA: TGTGCCAGCAGCCAAGGGGAGGGAGTTGGCGAGGAGCAGTACTTC; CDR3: CASSQGEGVGEEQYF
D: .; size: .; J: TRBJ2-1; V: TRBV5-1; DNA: TGCGCCAGCAGCTTGGAGAGCGGGTCTTTCTACAATGAGCAGTTCTTC; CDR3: CASSLESGSFYNEQFF
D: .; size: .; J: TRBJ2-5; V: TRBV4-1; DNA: TGCGCCAGCAGCCAAGGAAGGGGACAAAACCAAGAGACCCAGTACTTC; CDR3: CASSQGRGQNQETQYF
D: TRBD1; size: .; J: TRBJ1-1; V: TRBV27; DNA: TGTGCCAGCCTCCCGGGACAGTTGAACACTGAAGCTTTCTTT; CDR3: CASLPGQLNTEAFF
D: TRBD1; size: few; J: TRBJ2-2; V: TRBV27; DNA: TGTGCCAGCAGTTCGTGGCAGGGGGCTGGCACCGGGGAGCTGTTTTTT; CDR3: CASSSWQGAGTGELFF
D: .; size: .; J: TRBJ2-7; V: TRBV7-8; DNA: TGTGCCAGCAACGTTGGCCCCCCCGTCTACGAGCAGTACTTC; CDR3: CASNVGPPVYEQYF
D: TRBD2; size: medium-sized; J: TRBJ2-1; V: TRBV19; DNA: TGTGCCAGTAGTATGATTGCGGGAGGGGCCTACAATGAGCAGTTCTTC; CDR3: CASSMIAGGAYNEQFF
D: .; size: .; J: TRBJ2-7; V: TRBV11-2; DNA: TGTGCCAGCAGCTTAGGGACATCTCAATACAGGGCACGGTCCTACGAGCAGTACTTC; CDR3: CASSLGTSQYRARSYEQYF
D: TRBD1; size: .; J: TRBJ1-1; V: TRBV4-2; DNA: TGTGCCAGCAGCCAAGGGGACAGGGGGAACACTGAAGCTTTCTTT; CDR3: CASSQGDRGNTEAFF
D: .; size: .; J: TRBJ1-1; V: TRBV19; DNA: TGTGCCAGTAGTATAGATCCGCAGCAGGGGTTTTACACTGAAGCTTTCTTT; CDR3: CASSIDPQQGFYTEAFF
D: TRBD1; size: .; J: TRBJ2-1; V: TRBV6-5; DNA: TGTGCCAGCAGGGGGACAGGGTACTACAATGAGCAGTTCTTC; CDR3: CASRGTGYYNEQFF
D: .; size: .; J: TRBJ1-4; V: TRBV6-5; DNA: TGTGCCAGCAGTACGGCCCCGCGGGAAAAACTGTTTTTT; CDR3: CASSTAPREKLFF
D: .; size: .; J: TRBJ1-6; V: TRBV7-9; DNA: TGTGCCAGCAGCTTAGAAGGCGGTTCACCCCTCCACTTT; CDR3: CASSLEGGSPLHF
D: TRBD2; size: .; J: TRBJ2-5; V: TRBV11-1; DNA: TGTGCCAGCAGCTTTGGGGGGGGTAGCGACCAAGAGACCCAGTACTTC; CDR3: CASSFGGGSDQETQYF
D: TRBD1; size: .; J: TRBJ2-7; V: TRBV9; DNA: TGTGCCAGCAGCGTGGGACAGAGTTCCTACGAGCAGTACTTC; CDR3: CASSVGQSSYEQYF
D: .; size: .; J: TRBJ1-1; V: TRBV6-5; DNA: TGTGCCAGCAGTTACCGACCAGGGATAGGGACTGAAGCTTTCTTT; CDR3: CASSYRPGIGTEAFF
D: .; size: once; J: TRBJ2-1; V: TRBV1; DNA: TGCACCAGCAGCCAAGATCAGTTTTGGGGCCCCCTTATGGGCAATGAGCAGTTCTTC; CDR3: CTSSQDQFWGPLMGNEQFF
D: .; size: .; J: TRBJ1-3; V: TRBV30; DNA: TGTGCCTGGAGTGTAGGACTAGGGGACACCATATATTTT; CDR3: CAWSVGLGDTIYF
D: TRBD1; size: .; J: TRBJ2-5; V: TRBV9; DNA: TGTGCCAGCAGCGCCTCGGGGGGGGGACAGGGGACGTGGGAGACCCAGTACTTC; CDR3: CASSASGGGQGTWETQYF
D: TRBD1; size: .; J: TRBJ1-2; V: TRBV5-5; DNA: TGTGCCAGCAGGGGACAGGGGATCTATGGCTACACCTTC; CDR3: CASRGQGIYGYTF
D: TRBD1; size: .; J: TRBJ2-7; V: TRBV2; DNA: TGTGCCAGCAGGGGGGACAGGGGGAAGTACGAGCAGTACTTC; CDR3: CASRGDRGKYEQYF
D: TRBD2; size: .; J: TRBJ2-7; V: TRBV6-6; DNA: TGTGCCAGCAGTCGGACTAGCGGATACGAGCAGTACTTC; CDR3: CASSRTSGYEQYF
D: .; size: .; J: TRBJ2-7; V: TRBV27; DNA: TGTGCCAGCAGTTTATCGTCTCTGGGAGCTTCGGCCCTACCCTACGAGCAGTACTTC; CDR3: CASSLSSLGASALPYEQYF
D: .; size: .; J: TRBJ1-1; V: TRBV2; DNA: TGTGCCAGCACGCCAGGGGACACTGAAGCTTTCTTT; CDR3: CASTPGDTEAFF
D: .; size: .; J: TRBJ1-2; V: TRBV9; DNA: TGTGCCAGCAGAGATGAGAACTATGGCTACACCTTC; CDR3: CASRDENYGYTF
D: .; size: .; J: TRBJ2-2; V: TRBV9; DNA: TGTGCCAGCAGCGGTACAGTAACCGGGGAGCTGTTTTTT; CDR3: CASSGTVTGELFF
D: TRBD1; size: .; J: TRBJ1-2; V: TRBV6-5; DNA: TGTGCCAGCAGTTTCACAGGGGACTATGGCTACACCTTC; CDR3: CASSFTGDYGYTF
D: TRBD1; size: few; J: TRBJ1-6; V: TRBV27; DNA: TGTGCCAGCAGTCCTGACAGGGTAGGATCACCCCTCCACTTT; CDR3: CASSPDRVGSPLHF
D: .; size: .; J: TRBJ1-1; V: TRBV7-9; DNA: TGTGCCAGCAGCCTAGGTGGGAGGACTGAAGCTTTCTTT; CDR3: CASSLGGRTEAFF
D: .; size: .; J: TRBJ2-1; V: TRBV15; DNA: TGTGCCACCAGCAGAGATGGCGGGGGCAACTCCTACAATGAGCAGTTCTTC; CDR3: CATSRDGGGNSYNEQFF